This is a list of T cell receptor beta chains from one sample in a study of long-term antiretroviral therapy in people with HIV. Using immunoSEQ multiplex PCR, the repertoire was profiled, and TCRdb retains in-frame clones only, with some absent. The sample comprises 30,000 or so clones, around 82% of which are singletons, and around 8.3% rests with the top ten. The sequencing here drew on unsorted PBMCs, taken 3 years after starting antiretroviral therapy. The receptors here all came from a man aged 40-49 years with HIV. Both conserved end residues are part of each CDR3. D genes are given only for firm matches. Some rows mark clone size as missing; the rest say once, few, many or name a class of expanded clone.

abundance	d_gene	j_gene	v_gene	CDR3aa	CDR3nt
-	-	TRBJ1-3	TRBV5-1	CASSLDSQGSTSGNTIYF	TGCGCCAGCAGCCTCGATTCCCAGGGATCTACCTCTGGAAACACCATATATTTT
-	-	TRBJ1-1	TRBV9	CASSRTGNTEAFF	TGTGCCAGCAGTCGAACAGGGAACACTGAAGCTTTCTTT
-	-	TRBJ1-2	TRBV13	CASSLGRQHLKYGYTF	TGTGCCAGCAGCTTAGGACGTCAGCACCTAAAATATGGCTACACCTTC
-	TRBD1	TRBJ1-4	TRBV6-5	CASSPPGQDNEKLFF	TGTGCCAGCAGTCCACCGGGACAGGATAATGAAAAACTGTTTTTT
-	TRBD2	TRBJ2-3	TRBV7-3	CASSRGAGGRTDTQYF	TGTGCCAGCAGCAGAGGAGCGGGGGGGCGAACAGATACGCAGTATTTT
-	TRBD1	TRBJ2-5	TRBV4-2	CASSQDGTAKYPQETQYF	TGTGCCAGCAGCCAAGATGGGACAGCAAAATACCCTCAAGAGACCCAGTACTTC
-	-	TRBJ2-1	TRBV7-9	CASSPPTQGGYNEQFF	TGTGCCAGCAGCCCACCGACTCAGGGAGGCTACAATGAGCAGTTCTTC
-	TRBD1	TRBJ2-7	TRBV13	CASSLGQGPYEQYF	TGTGCCAGCAGCTTGGGACAGGGTCCCTACGAGCAGTACTTC
-	-	TRBJ1-1	TRBV20-1	CSAPMNTEAFF	TGCAGTGCGCCCATGAACACTGAAGCTTTCTTT
-	-	TRBJ1-1	TRBV7-8	CASSLVENTEAFF	TGTGCCAGCAGCTTAGTCGAGAACACTGAAGCTTTCTTT
-	-	TRBJ2-2	TRBV6-1	CASSDSWLTSHTGELFF	TGTGCCAGCAGTGATAGCTGGTTAACTAGCCACACCGGGGAGCTGTTTTTT
-	-	TRBJ1-5	TRBV6-1	CASSEWVGNQPQHF	TGTGCCAGCAGTGAATGGGTGGGCAATCAGCCCCAGCATTTT
-	TRBD1	TRBJ1-6	TRBV6-6	CASSPYPGQGPSPLHF	TGTGCCAGCAGTCCATATCCGGGACAGGGTCCTTCACCCCTCCACTTT
-	-	TRBJ2-3	TRBV9	CASSVGQGGNTQYF	TGTGCCAGCAGCGTAGGGCAGGGGGGAAATACGCAGTATTTT
few	-	TRBJ1-1	TRBV7-9	CASSLFQFTGKRSEAFF	TGTGCCAGCAGCTTATTCCAATTTACAGGGAAAAGGTCTGAAGCTTTCTTT
-	-	TRBJ2-2	TRBV10-2	CASSESGLNTGELFF	TGCGCCAGCAGTGAGTCCGGCCTGAACACCGGGGAGCTGTTTTTT
-	-	TRBJ1-2	TRBV4-1	CASYGGSIFAGVAYGYTF	TGCGCCAGCTATGGGGGATCTATCTTCGCAGGGGTGGCGTATGGCTACACCTTC
-	-	TRBJ2-7	TRBV9	CASSSSSGTGYEQYF	TGTGCCAGCAGCTCAAGTAGCGGGACAGGGTACGAGCAGTACTTC